A selection of T cell receptor beta chains follows, all from one sample in a study of graft-versus-host responses after intestinal transplantation. Their antigen targets remain unknown. Profiled with immunoSEQ multiplex PCR; TCRdb holds only in-frame clones, not every one. The sample consists of about 70,000 clones, nearly 90% of them appearing once. The sequencing used unstimulated CD8+ T cells sorted from spleen or lymph node cells, collected before transplant. These receptors originate from a human donor who was the organ donor for an intestinal transplant. Each CDR3 is given with its conserved first and last residue. A D gene is named only where the DNA matches it firmly. Rows may omit the clone size; those that give it use once, few, many or a size class.

v_call	j_call	d_call	clone_size	cdr3_nt	cdr3_aa
TRBV29-1	TRBJ2-5	TRBD1	NA	TGCAGCGTTATGCAGGGGGCTGACCGGACCCAGTACTTC	CSVMQGADRTQYF
TRBV4-3	TRBJ2-4	NA	once	TGCGCCAGCAGCCAAGATCCCAATCAGGACATCAGAAACATTCAGTACTTC	CASSQDPNQDIRNIQYF
TRBV5-3	TRBJ2-2	NA	NA	TGTGCCAGAAGCTTAACGAACAGGGAAAATGCCGGGGAGCTGTTTTTT	CARSLTNRENAGELFF
TRBV6-6	TRBJ1-2	NA	NA	TGTGCCAGCAGTGAGGGGGGGAACTATGGCTACACCTTC	CASSEGGNYGYTF
TRBV21-1	TRBJ1-3	NA	NA	TGTGCCAGCACAAAAGCCCCCCGGAGCTCTGGAAACACCATATATTTT	CASTKAPRSSGNTIYF
TRBV10-2	TRBJ2-5	TRBD1	NA	TGCGCCACCGGGACAGGGGAAGAGACCCAGTACTTC	CATGTGEETQYF
TRBV5-1	TRBJ2-3	NA	NA	TGCGCCAGCAGCCTGTACAGCGGCATTAGCACAGATACGCAGTATTTT	CASSLYSGISTDTQYF
TRBV7-3	TRBJ2-1	NA	once	TGTGCCAGCAGCTTTTTTCCCGGCAATGAGCAGTTCTTC	CASSFFPGNEQFF
TRBV4-1	TRBJ2-1	NA	NA	TGCGCCAGCAGTCGCCCCACAGGGAATTTTAACAATGAGCAGTTCTTC	CASSRPTGNFNNEQFF
TRBV10-3	TRBJ2-3	NA	NA	TGTGCCATCAGGCCCCCCAGGACAGATACGCAGTATTTT	CAIRPPRTDTQYF
TRBV5-6	TRBJ2-5	TRBD1	NA	TGTGCCAGCAGCTTAACAGGGGGCCCGAAAGAGACCCAGTACTTC	CASSLTGGPKETQYF
TRBV5-1	TRBJ2-5	TRBD1	NA	TGCGCCAGCAGCTCCGGACAGGGGGCAGAGACCCAGTACTTC	CASSSGQGAETQYF
TRBV19	TRBJ1-1	NA	NA	TGTGCCAGTAGTCTAGATCGGGGAATGAACACTGAAGCTTTCTTT	CASSLDRGMNTEAFF
TRBV11-1	TRBJ1-1	TRBD1	NA	TGTGCCAGCAGCCTGTCCCCAGACAGGGTGATCTTCTTT	CASSLSPDRVIFF
TRBV5-8	TRBJ1-4	NA	NA	TGTGCCAGCAGCCTAGAAAAACTGTTTTTT	CASSLEKLFF
TRBV6-5	TRBJ2-1	TRBD2	NA	TGTGCCAGCAGTGCCGGGACTAGCGGGGGCAATGAGCAGTTCTTC	CASSAGTSGGNEQFF
TRBV18	TRBJ1-1	TRBD1	NA	TGTGCCAGCTCACCCCACAGGGGGCTAGGTAGTGCTTTCTTT	CASSPHRGLGSAFF
TRBV11-1	TRBJ2-1	NA	NA	TGTGCCAGCAGCTTAGGAGGTATTGAGCAGTTCTTC	CASSLGGIEQFF
TRBV4-3	TRBJ1-5	NA	NA	TGCGCCAGCAGCCAAGGTCGCGGGGATAGCAATCAGCCCCAGCATTTT	CASSQGRGDSNQPQHF
TRBV28	TRBJ1-5	NA	NA	TGTGCCAGCAGCGATGACCAGGGTAATCAGCCCCAGCATTTT	CASSDDQGNQPQHF
TRBV15	TRBJ2-5	TRBD2	NA	TGTGCCACCAGCACGGGCACTAGCGGTGGCCTCGGGCAAGAGACCCAGTACTTC	CATSTGTSGGLGQETQYF
TRBV6-5	TRBJ2-3	NA	NA	TGTGCCAGCAGTTACTCTGACACTGCCGGAGATACGCAGTATTTT	CASSYSDTAGDTQYF
TRBV10-2	TRBJ2-1	TRBD1	NA	TGCGCCAGCAATTGGGACAGGGGGGATGATGAGCAGTTCTTC	CASNWDRGDDEQFF
TRBV4-3	TRBJ2-1	NA	NA	TGCGCCAGCAGCCAAGTAGTGCAGGGTCCCTACAATGAGCAGTTCTTC	CASSQVVQGPYNEQFF
TRBV14	TRBJ1-6	TRBD1	once	TGTGCCAGCAGCCAAGATTTCAGGGGGGTCTCACCCCTCCACTTT	CASSQDFRGVSPLHF
TRBV19	TRBJ1-5	TRBD1	NA	TGTGCCAGTAGTATAGATCCAGTAGCAGGGGGCTATCAGCCCCAGCATTTT	CASSIDPVAGGYQPQHF
TRBV11-2	TRBJ2-5	NA	NA	TGTGCCAGCAGCTTAGGAACTGGGCTTGGGGAGACCCAGTACTTC	CASSLGTGLGETQYF